The 12 T cell receptor beta chains below come from one sample, sequenced in a study of T cell repertoires in cytomegalovirus infection (dated by TCRdb to about 2019). The treatment or condition label here, explained by the study, means: in vitro stimulation with specific CMV peptide epitopes to enrich CMV-specific T cells. Their antigens remain unidentified. These reads were obtained on an Illumina HiSeq 1500. TCRdb trimmed the raw reads at Q25, called clones with MiXCR and kept productive beta chains. All rows with the same CDR3 protein become a single entry with the most common DNA and genes. A total of about 890,000 distinct CDR3 sequences appear in this sample, less than 40% of them only once. Roughly an eighth of the sample lies in the top ten. The specimen was cultured CD8+ T cells from PBMCs, collected from culture after CMV antigen stimulation. The receptors were sampled from a human donor in good health (CMV status not recorded). Some clones in this sample may be carry-over from other donors' samples.

This chain joins TRBV6-5 and TRBJ1-5, with D hard to call. V shed 6 bases and J shed 3 bases, with 15 bases lying between them. The germline CDR1 and CDR2 sequences are MNHEY and SVGAGI. This CDR3 spans 15 amino acids. CDR3 coding DNA: TGTGCCAGCAGCGCGAGCCGGGTCCCCAATCAGCCCCAGCATTTT. Its protein product is CASSASRVPNQPQHF.

The chain employs TRBV19 and TRBJ2-7, with TRBD1 matching 9 bases. Germline lookup yields CDR1 LNHDA and CDR2 SQIVND (reference sequence). The V gene end was trimmed by 0 bases and the J gene end by 3 bases; junction bases not matched to a gene: 6. There are 16 residues in the CDR3. The CDR3 nucleotides are TGTGCCAGTAGTATAGAAGAAGGGACAGGGTTCTACGAGCAGTACTTC. Protein: CASSIEEGTGFYEQYF.

V is TRBV24-1 and J is TRBJ2-3; D remains ambiguous. Germline loops: CDR1 KGHDR, CDR2 SFDVKD. The V gene lost 0 bases and the J gene lost 6 bases, with 6 bases spanning the gap. CDR3 length equals 13 residues. The CDR3 DNA reads as TGTGCCACCAGTGATTTGCACCTCGATACGCAGTATTTT. Translated: CATSDLHLDTQYF.

The chain employs TRBV20-1 and TRBJ2-7, with TRBD2 identical over 7 bases. Germline V gives CDR1 DFQATT, CDR2 SNEGSKA (reference sequence). The CDR3 contains 15 residues. J was trimmed by 0 bases and V by 1 base; bases with no gene match: 6. The CDR3 loop reads CSARAGGSSSYEQYV. The CDR3 bases are TGCAGTGCTAGAGCGGGAGGTTCAAGCTCCTACGAGCAGTACGTC.

This clonotype was picked up a small number of times. J is TRBJ2-3 and V is TRBV6-1; 10 bases agree with TRBD2. Germline V CDR1 and CDR2: MNHNS, SASEGT. This CDR3 is 16 amino acids long. The V segment lost 1 base and the J segment 4 bases; nucleotides outside the gene matches: 5. The CDR3 protein is CASSEEAGGPPDTQYF. Here the CDR3 DNA reads TGTGCCAGCAGTGAAGAAGCGGGGGGGCCCCCAGATACGCAGTATTTT.

Remarks on this clonotype: This may come from a read error, since a much larger clone is one base off. The J gene is TRBJ2-3, the V gene TRBV7-2; TRBD2 is a possible D gene (5 bases). Germline values: CDR1 SGHTA, CDR2 FQGNSA. CDR3 length: 13 amino acids. The CDR3 nucleotides read TGTGCCAACAGCCCGGAGGTGGCAGATACGCAGTATTTT. Translation gives CANSPEVADTQYF.

This clonotype was picked up many times. The chain employs TRBV6-5 and TRBJ2-1; no definite D call. V was pared by 2 bases and J by 7 bases, with 9 bases between. Looked up from germline, CDR1 is MNHEY and CDR2 is SVGAGI. CDR3 length equals 13 residues. CDR3 in amino acids: CASSYTPKNEQFF. CDR3 sequence (DNA): TGTGCCAGCAGTTACACGCCAAAGAATGAGCAGTTCTTC.

The chain uses TRBV2 and TRBJ2-1; D uncertain. There are 13 residues in the CDR3. From germline, CDR1 is SNHLY and CDR2 FYNNEI. V lost 7 bases to trimming and J lost 3 bases, with 10 bases between them. The CDR3 reads CASINVLYNEQFF. In nucleotides, the CDR3 is TGTGCCAGCATCAATGTCCTCTACAATGAGCAGTTCTTC.

This clonotype appeared a few times. The rearrangement uses TRBV7-8 and TRBJ2-5, with TRBD1 matching 8 bases. The germline gives CDR1 SGHVS, CDR2 FQNEAQ. The V and J ends lost 4 bases and 5 bases, in that order; junction bases with no gene match: 12. The CDR3 runs to 16 residues. DNA for the CDR3: TGTGCCAGCAGCTCCACTGGGGACAGGATTGGGGAGACCCAGTACTTC. It codes for CASSSTGDRIGETQYF.

The gene calls are TRBV4-2 and TRBJ1-1, with D unresolved. Germline CDR1 reads LGHNA; CDR2 reads YNFKEQ. V dropped 0 bases and J dropped 2 bases, with 13 bases sitting between them. This CDR3 contains 16 residues. The CDR3 DNA reads TGTGCCAGCAGCCAAGATGACGGCGGGTTTAACACTGAAGCTTTCTTT. Translation: CASSQDDGGFNTEAFF.

The rearrangement uses TRBV5-4 and TRBJ2-1; 7 nucleotides agree with TRBD2. The CDR3 spans 15 residues. V gave up 4 bases and J gave up 2 bases; unmatched junction bases: 6. Looked up from germline, CDR1 is SGHNT and CDR2 is YYREEE (reference sequence). The CDR3 DNA reads as TGTGCCAGCAGCCCTGAAAGCGGGGCCTACAATGAGCAGTTCTTC. Encoded protein: CASSPESGAYNEQFF.

This clonotype was found a few times. The chain couples TRBV27 to TRBJ2-1, with 10 bases identical to TRBD2. The CDR3 covers 17 residues. V dropped 10 bases and J dropped 4; count of bases not matched to a gene: 16. Germline V gene data show CDR1 as MNHEY and CDR2 as SMNVEV (reference sequence). The CDR3 DNA reads TGTGCCACCTATATAACTAGCGGGGAGGGGCCGTACAATGAGCAGTTCTTC. Amino acids: CATYITSGEGPYNEQFF.